This T cell receptor (beta chain) was found in a study of blood T cell repertoires in COVID-19. Grouping used clinical history reported by participants in a survey and questionnaire. For recovered donors of Cohort 3, there were two negative PCRs, clearance, or symptom resolution. This CDR3 has 12 residues. V shed 7 bases and J shed 7 bases, with 13 bases lying between them. Germline-derived CDR1 and CDR2 are MGHDK and SYGVNS. Assay: immunoSEQ multiplex PCR; the TCRdb copy retains only in-frame clones and omits some. The table lists roughly 500,000 clones, about nine tenths of them singletons. The sample taken for sequencing was PBMCs or T cells enriched from blood (not recorded which). This chain joins TRBV25-1 and TRBJ2-5; perhaps TRBD1 as D (5 bases). The clonotype was recovered from a woman aged 55 to 70 who had recovered from COVID-19. For the CDR3, the DNA is TGTGCCAGCATTGGACATGCTGGGACCCAGTACTTC. Translated: CASIGHAGTQYF.